This T cell receptor beta chain is from a study of cytomegalovirus exposure and HLA in healthy donors. Study results and caveats: Researchers catalogued under 200 TCR beta chains as cytomegalovirus-associated. In vitro testing confirmed a few CMV-associated chains as specific for CMV antigens. Most TCRs appeared rarely, but some public TCRs recurred in many donors.

Note on this clone: Its specificity is not known.

The repertoire was sequenced with immunoSEQ multiplex PCR; TCRdb's copy has only in-frame clones and lacks some. The sample includes around 400,000 clones, approximately 90% seen only once; the top ten take roughly 0.83%. A roughly 120-subject validation cohort, separate from the approximately 720-subject first cohort, supplied the donors. This sequence originates from a woman under 30 in good health and CMV-seronegative. The specimen sequenced was PBMCs.

DNA for the CDR3: TGTGCCAGCAGTTTTTGGGGGGAGGATCAGCCCCAGCATTTT. Translated: CASSFWGEDQPQHF. V usage is TRBV27 and J usage is TRBJ1-5; D perhaps matches TRBD1 (5 bases). Germline assignment: CDR1 MNHEY and CDR2 SMNVEV (reference sequence). There are 14 residues in the CDR3. With 3 bases removed from V and 5 bases from J, the gap between germline ends came to 11 bases.